This paragraph reports one T cell receptor beta chain. Its antigen is not identified. The entry originates in a study of Ad26.COV2.S vaccination and SARS-CoV-2 variants. Study outcomes and limitations: Possible underestimation of total T cell responses by the TCR breadth and depth analyses was noted.

Clones were read by immunoSEQ multiplex PCR, and TCRdb kept only the in-frame ones, dropping some. The table records a few hundred thousand clones, roughly 90% of them present only once. Looked up from germline, CDR1 is SNHLY and CDR2 is FYNNEI. This CDR3 has 12 amino acids. V was clipped by 9 bases and J by 6 bases, with 14 bases between them. The treatment here: some 20 received Ad26.COV2.S at low or high dose, single or two shots; roughly five received placebo; per-sample allocation not given. Sampling occurred on day 63 after the first vaccine or placebo injection. The donor's status was that of an adult aged 18-55 years in Boston.

This material consisted of peripheral blood, taken in a trial of Ad26.COV2.S vaccine versus placebo. The V and J genes are TRBV2 and TRBJ1-1; TRBD1 is a possible D gene (5 bases). This clonotype originated in a person between 18 and 65 years old who received the Ad26.COV2.S COVID-19 vaccine or a placebo. The CDR3 region has the DNA TGTGCCAGTCAGGGAGGGTTCGCTGAAGCTTTCTTT. This translates into CASQGGFAEAFF.